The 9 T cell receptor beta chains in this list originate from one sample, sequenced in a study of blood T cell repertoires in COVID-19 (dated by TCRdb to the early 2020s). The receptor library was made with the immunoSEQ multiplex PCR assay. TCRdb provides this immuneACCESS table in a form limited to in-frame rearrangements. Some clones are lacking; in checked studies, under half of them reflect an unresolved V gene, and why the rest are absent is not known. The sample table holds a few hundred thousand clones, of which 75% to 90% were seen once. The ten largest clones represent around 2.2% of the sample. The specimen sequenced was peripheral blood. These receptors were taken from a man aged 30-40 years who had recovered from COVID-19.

The DNA for the CDR3 is TGCAGGCTGGGGGGGGACTATGGCTACACCTTC. Protein product: CRLGGDYGYTF. V gene TRBV20-1 combines with J gene TRBJ1-2; weak D call: TRBD1 (5 bases). Per the germline V gene, CDR1 is DFQATT and CDR2 is SNEGSKA (reference sequence). The CDR3 runs 11 residues.

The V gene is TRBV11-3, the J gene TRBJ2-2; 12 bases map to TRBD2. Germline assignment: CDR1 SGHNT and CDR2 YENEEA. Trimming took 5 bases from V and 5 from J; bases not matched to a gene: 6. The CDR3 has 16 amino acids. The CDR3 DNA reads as TGTGCCAGCAGCATGACTAGCGGGGGCGGGACCGGGGAGCTGTTTTTT. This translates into CASSMTSGGGTGELFF.

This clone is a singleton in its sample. Here the CDR3 reads CASSSTRTSGGADTQYF. The CDR3 region has the DNA TGCGCCAGCAGCTCAACTCGGACTAGCGGGGGAGCAGATACGCAGTATTTT. The chain uses TRBV5-1 and TRBJ2-3, with 13 bases aligning to TRBD2. Germline V gene data show CDR1 as SGHRS and CDR2 as YFSETQ. This CDR3 comprises 17 residues. Trimming at V came to 3 bases and at J to 4 bases, leaving 8 bases not matched to a gene.

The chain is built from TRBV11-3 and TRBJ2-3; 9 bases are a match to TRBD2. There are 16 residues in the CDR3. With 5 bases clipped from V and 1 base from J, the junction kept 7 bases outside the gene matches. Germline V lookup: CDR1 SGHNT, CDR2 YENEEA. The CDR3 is CASSQTVAGGTDTQYF. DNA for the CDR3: TGTGCCAGCAGCCAAACCGTAGCGGGGGGCACAGATACGCAGTATTTT. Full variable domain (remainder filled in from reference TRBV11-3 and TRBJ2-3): EAGVVQSPRYKIIEKKQPVAFWCNPISGHNTLYWYLQNLGQGPELLIRYENEEAVDDSQLPKDRFSAERLKGVDSTLKIQPAELGDSAVYLCASSQTVAGGTDTQYFGPGTRLTVL.

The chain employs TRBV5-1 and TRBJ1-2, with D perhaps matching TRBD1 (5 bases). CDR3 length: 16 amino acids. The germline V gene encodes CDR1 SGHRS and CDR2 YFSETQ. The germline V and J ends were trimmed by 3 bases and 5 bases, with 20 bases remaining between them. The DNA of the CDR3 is TGCGCCAGCAGCTCCGGCGGGGCCAGGGCACTTTATGGCTACACCTTC. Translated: CASSSGGARALYGYTF.

This CDR3 is CASQTGTGRRETQYF. CDR3 sequence (DNA): TGTGCCAGCCAGACGGGGACAGGGAGACGAGAGACCCAGTACTTC. The rearrangement uses TRBV7-2 and TRBJ2-5; 9 bases are shared with TRBD1. From germline, CDR1 is SGHTA and CDR2 FQGNSA. The CDR3 is 15 amino acids. V shed 8 bases, J shed 4 bases, and the junction held 11 bases outside the gene matches.

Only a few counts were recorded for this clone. Written as DNA, the CDR3 is TGTGCCATTCACCGGGACAGGGTGTTACGTGGCAATCAGCCCCAGCATTTT. Protein sequence: CAIHRDRVLRGNQPQHF. The chain combines TRBV24-1 with TRBJ1-5; 9 bases match TRBD1. Germline CDR1 is KGHDR and CDR2 is SFDVKD. With V trimmed by 11 bases and J by 2 bases, 15 bases remained unmatched. The CDR3 totals 17 residues.

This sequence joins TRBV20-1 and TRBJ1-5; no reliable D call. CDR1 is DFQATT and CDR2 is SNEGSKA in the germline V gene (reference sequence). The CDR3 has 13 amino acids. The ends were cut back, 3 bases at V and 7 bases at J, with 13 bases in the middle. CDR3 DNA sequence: TGCAGTGCTAGTCGGGGAGGGAGGCAGCCCCAGCATTTT. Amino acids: CSASRGGRQPQHF.

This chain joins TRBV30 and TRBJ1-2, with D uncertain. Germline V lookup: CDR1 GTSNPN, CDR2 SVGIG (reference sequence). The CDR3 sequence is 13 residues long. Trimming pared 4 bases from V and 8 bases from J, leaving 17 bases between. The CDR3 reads CAWTEVTEGGYTF. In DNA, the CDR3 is TGTGCCTGGACCGAAGTCACAGAGGGCGGCTACACCTTC. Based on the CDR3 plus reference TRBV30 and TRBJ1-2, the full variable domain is SQTIHQWPATLVQPVGSPLSLECTVEGTSNPNLYWYRQAAGRGLQLLFYSVGIGQISSEVPQNLSASRPQDRQFILSSKKLLLSDSGFYLCAWTEVTEGGYTFGSGTRLTVV.